This T cell receptor beta chain is from a study of regulatory and conventional T cells in RAG deficiency. Study outcomes and limitations: Other subsets showed 9 to 10-fold reductions, but Treg unique TCR beta sequences fell roughly 100-fold in these patients. Omenn CD25-high CD127-low cells may be activated cells, not true Tregs. Shorter CDR3s in all patient subsets; >90% Treg-Tconv overlap in Omenn.

Concerning this clone: Antigen: not known.

Trimming shortened V by 5 bases and J by 0 bases, and 11 bases separated the two germline ends. In germline, CDR1 is MDHEN, CDR2 SYDVKM. CDR3 size: 15 residues. The assay was immunoSEQ multiplex PCR, and TCRdb's table has in-frame clones only and misses some. The data hold more than 40,000 clones, with about nine tenths observed a single time. Conventional CD4+ T cells were sorted from blood as CD25-low CD127-high cells. The same sample was also studied in work on regulatory T cells. Turning to that study: Amplification used 52 TRBV primers and 13 TRBJ primers.

Sequencing input: CD4+ effector T cells sorted from blood. This sequence was found in a human donor in good health. The rearrangement joins TRBV28 to TRBJ1-5; maybe TRBD1 (5 bases). The chain's CDR3 is CASSQTTVSNQPQHF. The CDR3 coding sequence is TGTGCCAGCAGTCAAACGACAGTTAGCAATCAGCCCCAGCATTTT. The full variable domain, rest sourced from reference TRBV28 and TRBJ1-5, is DVKVTQSSRYLVKRTGEKVFLECVQDMDHENMFWYRQDPGLGLRLIYFSYDVKMKEKGDIPEGYSVSREKKERFSLILESASTNQTSMYLCASSQTTVSNQPQHFGDGTRLSIL.